The next 32 T cell receptor beta chains were all read from a single sample in a study of post-analysis software for immune sequencing data. Study-wide results and limits: Four to six TRBV segments (TRBV5-6, TRBV5-1 and TRBV20-1 among them) occurred more frequently in patients than in controls.

Carried by the TCR beta cDNA libraries were unique molecular identifiers. TCRdb re-analysed the PCR reads in MiXCR, keeping a single row per CDR3 protein. The sample contains hundreds of thousands of distinct CDR3 sequences, less than 45% of which appear only once. Antigen specificity for these receptors is unknown. The sample taken for sequencing was blood. These receptors all come from a girl aged 10-17 years with multiple sclerosis.

V and J are TRBV27 and TRBJ2-1; 7 nucleotides match TRBD1. The V gene end was trimmed by 7 bases and the J gene end by 10 bases; junction bases not matched to a gene: 7. The CDR3 spans 12 residues. Germline-derived CDR1 and CDR2 are MNHEY and SMNVEV (reference sequence). The DNA of the CDR3 is TGTGCCAGCAAAGAGGGGGCAAGGGAGCAGTTCTTC. It translates to CASKEGAREQFF.

The chain has TRBV2 and TRBJ1-1; D not resolved. The CDR3 runs to 13 residues. V was trimmed by 6 bases and J by 1 base, leaving 9 bases between them. Germline-derived CDR1 and CDR2 are SNHLY and FYNNEI. The CDR3 DNA reads as TGTGCCAGCAGGACCGAGCCGAACACTGAAGCTTTCTTT. Translating it yields CASRTEPNTEAFF.

This chain connects TRBV3-1 to TRBJ2-1, with D maybe TRBD2 (5 bases). CDR3 length: 13 amino acids. Germline assignment: CDR1 LGHDT and CDR2 YNNKEL (reference sequence). Trimming took 0 bases from V and 9 from J, leaving 9 bases between them. The CDR3 protein is CASSQDRGSEQFF. In DNA, the CDR3 is TGTGCCAGCAGCCAAGATAGAGGGTCTGAGCAGTTCTTC.

The CDR3 DNA sequence: TGCAGTGCTAAGCTACAGAGCCGCTCCTACGAGCAGTACTTC. Translated: CSAKLQSRSYEQYF. The chain uses TRBV20-1 and TRBJ2-7; D remains unclear. This CDR3 contains 14 residues. Germline V CDR1 and CDR2: DFQATT, SNEGSKA (reference sequence). V lost 4 bases, J lost 0 bases, and 13 bases lay in between.

This rearrangement joins TRBV6-5 to TRBJ2-2, with a possible D match to TRBD2 (6 bases). The CDR3 loop spans 17 amino acids. V lost 1 base and J 4 bases, leaving 16 bases between the germline ends. Germline-derived CDR1 and CDR2 are MNHEY and SVGAGI. This CDR3 is CASSYLSPGVSTGELFF. The CDR3 coding sequence is TGTGCCAGCAGTTACTTGTCCCCGGGGGTCAGCACCGGGGAGCTGTTTTTT.

V is TRBV5-1 and J is TRBJ2-1; TRBD2 matches 9 bases. CDR1 and CDR2 (germline): SGHRS, YFSETQ. With V trimmed by 6 bases and J by 9 bases, 16 bases remained unmatched. The CDR3 consists of 16 residues. CDR3 in DNA: TGCGCCAGCAAGATTCTAGCGGGAATTCTGGTGGGTGAGCAGTTCTTC. It codes for CASKILAGILVGEQFF.

This rearrangement joins TRBV9 to TRBJ1-2; D might be TRBD1 (5 bases). CDR1 is SGDLS, CDR2 YYNGEE, per germline. V dropped 4 bases and J dropped 0 bases, with 16 bases sitting between them. The CDR3 loop spans 16 amino acids. CDR3 nucleotides: TGTGCCAGCAGCCCCCTCGACAGTCAAACTAACTATGGCTACACCTTC. As protein: CASSPLDSQTNYGYTF.

This clonotype was counted a few times. V and J are TRBV5-1 and TRBJ2-1; D is unresolved. CDR1 is SGHRS and CDR2 is YFSETQ in the germline V gene. The V gene lost 0 bases and the J gene lost 2 bases, with 12 bases spanning the gap. The CDR3 sequence is 16 residues long. CDR3 sequence reads: CASSLVSSKAYNEQFF. As DNA, the CDR3 is TGCGCCAGCAGCTTGGTAAGCAGCAAGGCCTACAATGAGCAGTTCTTC.

With respect to this clonotype: The junction and the germline gene differ at one end; a read error may be behind it. The V call is TRBV15, the J call TRBJ2-5; no clear D. Looked up from germline, CDR1 is LNHNV and CDR2 is YYDKDF (reference sequence). This CDR3 is built from 14 residues. The CDR3 sequence is CATSRGRNQETRYF. In nucleotides, the CDR3 is TGTGCCACCAGCAGAGGCCGGAACCAAGAGACCCGGTACTTC.

The chain employs TRBV5-4 and TRBJ1-2; 8 positions agree with TRBD1. Germline V gene lookup returns CDR1 SGHNT and CDR2 YYREEE (reference sequence). CDR3 length: 16 residues. The V and J ends lost 4 bases and 5 bases, in that order; junction bases with no gene match: 13. CDR3 in amino acids: CASSQQTGDLGYGYTF. The CDR3 DNA follows: TGTGCCAGCAGCCAACAGACAGGGGATCTGGGGTATGGCTACACCTTC.

The V gene is TRBV20-1, the J gene TRBJ2-7, with 8 positions matching TRBD2. Per germline, CDR1 DFQATT and CDR2 SNEGSKA (reference sequence). This CDR3 has 13 amino acids. V lost 5 bases and J lost 2; bases outside the gene matches: 5. Here the CDR3 DNA reads TGCAGTGCTGTCACTAGCGGAGCCTACGAGCAGTACTTC. Encoded protein: CSAVTSGAYEQYF.

This clonotype was seen a handful of times. V is TRBV9 and J is TRBJ1-2; D possibly corresponds to TRBD1 (5 bases). Germline values: CDR1 SGDLS, CDR2 YYNGEE. The ends were cut back, 0 bases at V and 3 bases at J, with 12 bases in the middle. The CDR3 totals 15 residues. DNA of the CDR3: TGTGCCAGCAGCGTAGCGGCGGGGGGAGACTATGGCTACACCTTC. As protein: CASSVAAGGDYGYTF.

This clonotype was seen more than once but under ten times. The DNA of the CDR3 is TGTGCCAGCAGTGAGGGGGACCGGGACCTCCGGACCCAGTACTTC. Translated, it gives CASSEGDRDLRTQYF. This chain joins TRBV25-1 and TRBJ2-7; D possibly matches TRBD1 or TRBD2 (5 bases each). Gene TRBJ2-5 matches the end of the DNA better, so the J call may be wrong. The CDR3 spans 15 residues. The germline V gene encodes CDR1 MGHDK and CDR2 SYGVNS.

The chain joins TRBV28 to TRBJ2-1, with D perhaps TRBD2 (6 bases). The CDR3 length is 13 residues. CDR1 and CDR2 (germline): MDHEN, SYDVKM. Trimming shortened V by 6 bases and J by 7 bases, and 13 bases separated the two germline ends. CDR3 bases: TGTGCCAGCAGGGTAGCGGAGTGGAATGAGCAGTTCTTC. Protein sequence: CASRVAEWNEQFF.

This clonotype was observed a few times. The chain recombines TRBV29-1 with TRBJ2-7; 7 bases are shared with TRBD1. J lost 3 bases, V lost 7 bases, and 3 bases had no gene match. The length of the CDR3 is 11 residues. The germline gives CDR1 SQVTM, CDR2 ANQGSEA. CDR3 residues: CSAGTVYEQYF. The CDR3 nucleotides read TGCAGCGCCGGGACAGTCTACGAGCAGTACTTC.

This clonotype was picked up many times. The junction departs from germline at one end; a sequencing error may be responsible. V is TRBV27 and J is TRBJ2-1; D is uncertain. CDR3 length equals 11 residues. In germline, CDR1 is MNHEY, CDR2 SMNVEV (reference sequence). In DNA form, the CDR3 reads TGCGCCAGCAGCTTATTTGGTGAGCAGTTCTTC. This sequence encodes CASSLFGEQFF.

The rearrangement uses TRBV15 and TRBJ2-1, with a tentative D call TRBD2 (5 bases). The CDR3 is 14 amino acids. The germline V and J ends were trimmed by 0 bases and 9 bases, with 12 bases remaining between them. CDR1 and CDR2 from the germline V gene are LNHNV and YYDKDF (reference sequence). Here the CDR3 reads CATSRDRVGAEQFF. The CDR3 DNA sequence: TGTGCCACCAGCAGAGATCGAGTGGGAGCTGAGCAGTTCTTC.

The V gene is TRBV20-1, the J gene TRBJ2-4; no clear D. CDR1 and CDR2 (germline): DFQATT, SNEGSKA (reference sequence). With 4 bases removed from V and 0 bases from J, the gap between germline ends came to 10 bases. This CDR3 is built from 14 residues. Here the CDR3 DNA reads TGCAGTGCTACCCTGACTGCAGCCAAAAACATTCAGTACTTC. It encodes CSATLTAAKNIQYF.

The V call is TRBV28, the J call TRBJ2-7; 12 nucleotides match TRBD2. Germline-derived CDR1 and CDR2 are MDHEN and SYDVKM. This CDR3 has 16 amino acids. With 5 bases clipped from V and 6 bases from J, the junction kept 11 bases outside the gene matches. The CDR3 sequence: CASSPQLAGGPFEQYF. The CDR3 DNA reads as TGTGCCAGCAGTCCCCAGCTAGCGGGAGGGCCATTCGAGCAGTACTTC. The full variable domain, with the rest looked up from reference TRBV28 and TRBJ2-7, is DVKVTQSSRYLVKRTGEKVFLECVQDMDHENMFWYRQDPGLGLRLIYFSYDVKMKEKGDIPEGYSVSREKKERFSLILESASTNQTSMYLCASSPQLAGGPFEQYFGPGTRLTVT.

As concerns this clonotype: A much larger clone is a single base away; this may be a read error. The gene calls are TRBV10-3 and TRBJ2-1; D is ambiguous. Per the germline V gene, CDR1 is ENHRY and CDR2 is SYGVKD. The CDR3 extends over 13 amino acids. V gave up 10 bases and J gave up 6 bases, with 16 bases separating them. CDR3 DNA sequence: TGTGCCACCCAACCTGGGGTTAGCAATGAGCAGTTCTTC. Amino acids: CATQPGVSNEQFF.

J is TRBJ1-5 and V is TRBV10-2; tentative D call: TRBD1 (6 bases). The length of the CDR3 is 13 residues. V shed 6 bases and J shed 3 bases, with 9 bases lying between them. Germline loops: CDR1 WSHSY, CDR2 SAAADI. The CDR3, as DNA: TGCGCCAGCAGCCGGGACAACAATCAGCCCCAGCATTTT. This encodes CASSRDNNQPQHF.

J is TRBJ1-1 and V is TRBV29-1; D is ambiguous. Between the trimmed V and J ends, which lost 6 bases and 3 bases, there was a span of 11 bases. The CDR3 covers 12 residues. Germline V lookup: CDR1 SQVTM, CDR2 ANQGSEA. The DNA of the CDR3 is TGCAGCGTCCTGGCCGAGCACACTGAAGCTTTCTTT. It encodes CSVLAEHTEAFF.

On this clonotype: One end of the junction varies from germline; a read error may be responsible. This chain joins TRBV11-2 and TRBJ2-4, with D perhaps TRBD1 (5 bases). The J call may be incorrect, as the DNA end agrees better with TRBJ2-7. Germline-derived CDR1 and CDR2 are SGHAT and FQNNGV. The CDR3 is 15 amino acids. The CDR3 sequence: CTSSRTFQRPYEQYF. The CDR3 coding sequence is TGTACCAGCAGTCGGACATTCCAACGGCCCTACGAGCAGTACTTC.

This sequence joins TRBV28 and TRBJ2-7; maybe TRBD1 (5 bases). CDR1 MDHEN and CDR2 SYDVKM come from the germline V gene. The CDR3 runs 15 residues. V was trimmed by 4 bases and J by 7 bases, leaving 20 bases between them. CDR3 residues: CASSSHTGAREEQYF. DNA for the CDR3: TGTGCCAGCAGTTCACATACAGGCGCCCGAGAGGAGCAGTACTTC. The full variable domain, completed using reference TRBV28 and TRBJ2-7, is DVKVTQSSRYLVKRTGEKVFLECVQDMDHENMFWYRQDPGLGLRLIYFSYDVKMKEKGDIPEGYSVSREKKERFSLILESASTNQTSMYLCASSSHTGAREEQYFGPGTRLTVT.

V and J are TRBV5-1 and TRBJ1-2; tentatively, D is TRBD1 (6 bases). CDR1 is SGHRS and CDR2 is YFSETQ in the germline V gene. The V gene lost 0 bases and the J gene lost 3 bases, with 9 bases spanning the gap. CDR3 length: 14 amino acids. Here the CDR3 reads CASSLGSGDYGYTF. In nucleotides, the CDR3 is TGCGCCAGCAGCTTGGGGTCAGGGGACTATGGCTACACCTTC.

V usage is TRBV27 and J usage is TRBJ2-4, with 8 positions matching TRBD2. The end of the DNA aligns better with TRBJ2-7, so the J call may be wrong. From germline, CDR1 is MNHEY and CDR2 SMNVEV (reference sequence). There are 16 residues in the CDR3. The CDR3 sequence is CASSFYPASGSNEQYF. CDR3 nucleotide sequence: TGTGCCAGCAGTTTTTATCCCGCGAGCGGGAGCAACGAGCAGTACTTC.

The CDR3 loop is CSAAESVRYNEQFF. CDR3 nucleotides: TGCAGTGCCGCGGAGAGCGTTAGGTACAATGAGCAGTTCTTC. The chain is built from TRBV20-1 and TRBJ2-1; D gene uncertain. Trimming removed 6 bases at V and 4 bases at J, with 16 bases between. The CDR3 contains 14 residues. In germline, CDR1 is DFQATT, CDR2 SNEGSKA (reference sequence).

This clonotype has just a few counts. The J gene is TRBJ2-4, the V gene TRBV29-1; TRBD1 might be the D (5 bases). This CDR3 comprises 18 residues. V lost 1 base, J lost 0 bases, and 19 bases lay in between. Germline V lookup: CDR1 SQVTM, CDR2 ANQGSEA. CDR3 nucleotides: TGCAGCGTTGAAGGAGGTAGGGGTGCCGCGCTAGCCAAAAACATTCAGTACTTC. Translated, it gives CSVEGGRGAALAKNIQYF. Full variable domain (remainder filled in from reference TRBV29-1 and TRBJ2-4): SAVISQKPSRDICQRGTSLTIQCQVDSQVTMMFWYRQQPGQSLTLIATANQGSEATYESGFVIDKFPISRPNLTFSTLTVSNMSPEDSSIYLCSVEGGRGAALAKNIQYFGAGTRLSVL.

The chain joins TRBV7-6 to TRBJ2-5; D possibly corresponds to TRBD2 (6 bases). In germline, CDR1 is SGHVS, CDR2 FNYEAQ. The CDR3 is 14 residues long. Trimming took 5 bases from V and 5 from J, leaving 15 bases between them. In nucleotides, the CDR3 is TGTGCCAGCAGCATAGGCGGGATAAGGGAGACCCAGTACTTC. This translates into CASSIGGIRETQYF.

This chain links TRBV20-1 with TRBJ2-1, with 7 bases aligning to TRBD2. The CDR3 runs 11 residues. V shed 6 bases and J 11 bases; nucleotides not matched to a gene: 7. CDR1 and CDR2 (germline): DFQATT, SNEGSKA (reference sequence). The CDR3 region has the DNA TGCAGTGCAGCGCACGGGGGGAAGCAGTTCTTC. Protein: CSAAHGGKQFF.

The chain recombines TRBV5-1 with TRBJ2-4; 8 bases fit TRBD1. The CDR3 is made up of 14 amino acids. Germline values: CDR1 SGHRS, CDR2 YFSETQ. V dropped 3 bases and J dropped 13; count of bases not matched to a gene: 12. CDR3: CASSSGTGTYKQYF. The CDR3 DNA reads TGCGCCAGCAGCTCCGGGACAGGTACCTACAAGCAGTACTTC.

The chain recombines TRBV29-1 with TRBJ2-3; 7 positions agree with TRBD1. With V trimmed by 2 bases and J by 6 bases, 8 bases remained unmatched. Germline V gives CDR1 SQVTM, CDR2 ANQGSEA. The CDR3 has 14 residues. The CDR3 coding sequence is TGCAGCGTTGAACGAGGGGGCGCCTTCGATACGCAGTATTTT. This codes for CSVERGGAFDTQYF.